One and the same sample provided the 27 T cell receptor beta chains below, sequenced in a study of Ad26.COV2.S vaccination and SARS-CoV-2 variants. Assay: immunoSEQ multiplex PCR; the TCRdb copy retains only in-frame clones and omits some. The sample lists some 340,000 clones; more than 70% were seen once. Treatment specified: about 20 received Ad26.COV2.S at low or high dose, single or two shots; 5 received placebo; per-sample allocation not given. At day 63 after the first vaccine or placebo injection, samples were drawn. This sample comprised peripheral blood, obtained in a trial of Ad26.COV2.S vaccine versus placebo. Receptors originate from a person between 18 and 65 years old who received the Ad26.COV2.S COVID-19 vaccine or a placebo.

V gene TRBV6-2 or TRBV6-3 combines with J gene TRBJ1-2; a possible D gene is TRBD1 (5 bases). V was shortened by 5 bases and J by 7 bases, with 17 bases between the two germline ends. The germline CDR1 and CDR2 sequences are MNHEY and SVGEGT. The length of the CDR3 is 14 residues. The CDR3, as DNA: TGTGCCAGCAGTCGGGGCTCAGGGATAGGTGGCTACACCTTC. It encodes CASSRGSGIGGYTF.

This sequence joins TRBV24-1 and TRBJ2-1; 8 bases fit TRBD1. Germline V gene sequence: CDR1 KGHDR, CDR2 SFDVKD. The V and J ends lost 3 bases and 4 bases, in that order; junction bases with no gene match: 4. This CDR3 comprises 15 residues. CDR3 bases: TGTGCCACCAGTGATCCCCAGGGGGCATACAATGAGCAGTTCTTC. Residues: CATSDPQGAYNEQFF.

The chain couples TRBV4-1 to TRBJ1-4; D possibly corresponds to TRBD1 (5 bases). Germline V lookup: CDR1 MGHRA, CDR2 YSYEKL. The CDR3 consists of 15 residues. Trimming left V 1 base short and J 7 bases short, with 13 bases between. CDR3 sequence reads: CASSQGQRAGEKLFF. For the CDR3, the DNA is TGCGCCAGCAGCCAAGGACAGCGGGCAGGTGAAAAACTGTTTTTT.

CDR3 region: CASSWTGDQSYNEQFF. The CDR3 nucleotides read TGCGCCAGCAGCTGGACAGGGGACCAATCCTACAATGAGCAGTTCTTC. The V gene is TRBV5-1, the J gene TRBJ2-1; 9 nucleotides agree with TRBD1. J lost 1 base, V lost 3 bases, and 5 bases had no gene match. The CDR3 spans 16 residues. Germline V gives CDR1 SGHRS, CDR2 YFSETQ.

The chain carries TRBV6-1 and TRBJ2-1; 10 nucleotides match TRBD2. V trimming: 5 bases; J trimming: 9 bases; junction bases outside the gene matches: 7. The CDR3 totals 14 residues. CDR1 MNHNS and CDR2 SASEGT come from the germline V gene. CDR3 amino acids: CASSSLAGVAEQFF. Written as DNA, the CDR3 is TGTGCCAGCAGTTCTCTAGCGGGGGTAGCTGAGCAGTTCTTC.

The V gene is TRBV6-2 or TRBV6-3, the J gene TRBJ2-7; D is possibly TRBD1 or TRBD2 (5 bases each). CDR1 MNHEY and CDR2 SVGEGT come from the germline V gene. This CDR3 contains 14 residues. Between the trimmed V and J ends, which lost 2 bases and 6 bases, there was a span of 14 bases. CDR3 protein: CASSYGGTFREQYF. The CDR3 DNA sequence: TGTGCCAGCAGTTACGGGGGAACCTTCCGCGAGCAGTACTTC.

The CDR3 sequence: CASSPPPRQGLWNQPQHF. The CDR3 region has the DNA TGCGCCAGCAGCCCCCCCCCTCGACAGGGGCTATGGAATCAGCCCCAGCATTTT. The V call is TRBV4-1, the J call TRBJ1-5; the match to TRBD1 covers 8 bases. Trimming at V came to 4 bases and at J to 4 bases, leaving 15 bases not matched to a gene. Germline lookup yields CDR1 MGHRA and CDR2 YSYEKL. The CDR3 loop spans 18 amino acids.

The chain recombines TRBV5-4 with TRBJ1-2; 9 bases agree with TRBD1. Per the germline V gene, CDR1 is SGHNT and CDR2 is YYREEE (reference sequence). V trimming: 3 bases; J trimming: 2 bases; junction bases outside the gene matches: 2. CDR3 length: 14 residues. CDR3 residues: CASSWTGANYGYTF. DNA of the CDR3: TGTGCCAGCAGCTGGACAGGGGCAAACTATGGCTACACCTTC.

The chain has TRBV5-1 and TRBJ1-2; D gene uncertain. The ends were cut back, 4 bases at V and 4 bases at J, with 14 bases in the middle. This CDR3 has 14 amino acids. Germline-derived CDR1 and CDR2 are SGHRS and YFSETQ. For the CDR3, the DNA is TGCGCCAGCAGCCCCGGACGGGGAATCTATGGCTACACCTTC. As protein: CASSPGRGIYGYTF.

V gene TRBV11-2 combines with J gene TRBJ1-5; D gene uncertain. The CDR3 runs 13 residues. Per the germline V gene, CDR1 is SGHAT and CDR2 is FQNNGV. The V and J ends lost 0 bases and 7 bases respectively, with 7 bases between them. The CDR3 bases are TGTGCCAGCAGCTTAGAAGAAGGCCAGCCCCAGCATTTT. Protein: CASSLEEGQPQHF. Drawing the rest from reference TRBV11-2 and TRBJ1-5, the complete variable domain is EAGVAQSPRYKIIEKRQSVAFWCNPISGHATLYWYQQILGQGPKLLIQFQNNGVVDDSQLPKDRFSAERLKGVDSTLKIQPAKLEDSAVYLCASSLEEGQPQHFGDGTRLSIL.

The gene calls are TRBV10-2 and TRBJ1-2, with 9 bases aligning to TRBD1. Per germline, CDR1 WSHSY and CDR2 SAAADI. V lost 5 bases and J lost 8; bases outside the gene matches: 24. This CDR3 contains 19 residues. DNA of the CDR3: TGCGCCAGCAGTCCTTACAGGGGGCGAGGAGGGTCTTTCGTTGTAGGCTACACCTTC. Amino acid sequence: CASSPYRGRGGSFVVGYTF.

V usage is TRBV18 and J usage is TRBJ2-1, with a possible D match to TRBD1 (5 bases). The germline V gene encodes CDR1 KGHSH and CDR2 LQKENI. Trimming cost V 3 bases and J 9 bases, with 12 bases left between them. The CDR3 contains 13 residues. CDR3 in amino acids: CASSPTQGGEQFF. The DNA of the CDR3 is TGTGCCAGCTCACCCACCCAGGGCGGTGAGCAGTTCTTC.

The table lists this clone with a few counts. V gene TRBV5-5 combines with J gene TRBJ1-1, with 9 bases lining up with TRBD1. V dropped 4 bases and J dropped 1; count of bases not matched to a gene: 5. Germline CDR1 and CDR2: SGHKS and YYEKEE (reference sequence). The CDR3 covers 15 residues. The CDR3 here is CASSPGDRANTEAFF. The CDR3 DNA sequence: TGTGCCAGCAGCCCAGGGGACAGGGCGAACACTGAAGCTTTCTTT.

This sequence joins TRBV12-3 or TRBV12-4 and TRBJ1-5; tentative D call: TRBD1 (5 bases). The V and J ends lost 6 bases and 7 bases respectively, with 13 bases between them. The CDR3 consists of 13 residues. In DNA form, the CDR3 reads TGTGCCAGCAGCCAGGGAACGCGGCAGCCCCAGCATTTT. Encoded protein: CASSQGTRQPQHF.

The chain carries TRBV11-2 and TRBJ2-7; 8 bases agree with TRBD1. The CDR3 spans 15 residues. Unmatched junction bases numbered 9, after V lost 5 bases and J lost 3 bases. The germline V gene encodes CDR1 SGHAT and CDR2 FQNNGV. The CDR3 reads CASSRQGNYHYEQYF. The CDR3 DNA is TGTGCCAGCAGCCGACAGGGGAATTATCACTACGAGCAGTACTTC.

This clone was detected only once. V and J are TRBV25-1 and TRBJ1-2; D gene uncertain. The germline V gene encodes CDR1 MGHDK and CDR2 SYGVNS. The CDR3 has 14 amino acids. V lost 1 base, J lost 1 base, and 7 bases lay in between. This chain's CDR3 is CASSESGHNYGYTF. The CDR3 DNA reads TGTGCCAGCAGTGAATCGGGCCATAACTATGGCTACACCTTC.

V gene TRBV9 combines with J gene TRBJ1-2; no firm D call. CDR1 and CDR2 from the germline V gene are SGDLS and YYNGEE. The CDR3 extends over 16 amino acids. Trimming took 1 base from V and 3 from J, leaving 16 bases between them. CDR3 amino acids: CASSVSPTSGDYGYTF. The CDR3 DNA reads as TGTGCCAGCAGCGTAAGTCCAACTTCTGGGGACTATGGCTACACCTTC. Drawing the rest from reference TRBV9 and TRBJ1-2, the complete variable domain is DSGVTQTPKHLITATGQRVTLRCSPRSGDLSVYWYQQSLDQGLQFLIQYYNGEERAKGNILERFSAQQFPDLHSELNLSSLELGDSALYFCASSVSPTSGDYGYTFGSGTRLTVV.

In this sample, this clone turned up once. The chain employs TRBV5-1 and TRBJ2-5; TRBD2 matches at 8 bases. The CDR3 is made up of 18 amino acids. The germline V gene has CDR1 SGHRS and CDR2 YFSETQ. Unmatched junction bases numbered 20, after V lost 5 bases and J lost 5 bases. CDR3 DNA: TGCGCCAGCAGTTCAAGCGGGGGAGTAGGCGGGATCGAGGAGACCCAGTACTTC. Amino acid sequence: CASSSSGGVGGIEETQYF.

The chain carries TRBV6-5 and TRBJ1-2, with D possibly TRBD1 on 5 matching bases. CDR1 is MNHEY, CDR2 SVGAGI, per germline. V gave up 6 bases and J gave up 0 bases, with 14 bases separating them. The CDR3 is 15 amino acids. In DNA, the CDR3 is TGTGCCAGCAGGCGAAGACAGACAGCTAACTATGGCTACACCTTC. Its translation is CASRRRQTANYGYTF.

The gene calls are TRBV7-2 and TRBJ2-4; D is unclear. Looked up from germline, CDR1 is SGHTA and CDR2 is FQGNSA. The CDR3 loop spans 13 amino acids. V was cut by 1 base and J by 6 bases, with 7 bases left in between. CDR3 sequence (DNA): TGTGCCAGCAGCTTAGGGGGTAGAAACATTCAGTACTTC. This gives the protein CASSLGGRNIQYF.

The chain joins TRBV5-1 to TRBJ2-7, with D perhaps matching TRBD1 or TRBD2 (5 bases each). Between the trimmed V and J ends, which lost 3 bases and 2 bases, there was a span of 12 bases. CDR3 length: 14 amino acids. Germline CDR1 SGHRS, CDR2 YFSETQ. The CDR3 coding sequence is TGCGCCAGCAGCTCGTCCGGGGCCGCCTACGAGCAGTACTTC. Translated, it gives CASSSSGAAYEQYF.

J is TRBJ1-5 and V is TRBV6-5; the match to TRBD1 covers 8 bases. The germline CDR1 and CDR2 sequences are MNHEY and SVGAGI. The CDR3 sequence is 14 residues long. The ends lost 2 bases at V and 6 bases at J; junction bases unmatched: 3. In DNA form, the CDR3 reads TGTGCCAGCAGTTACCGGACAGGGATTCAGCCCCAGCATTTT. Translated, it gives CASSYRTGIQPQHF.

The chain combines TRBV13 with TRBJ1-1; 7 bases match TRBD1. The J segment lost 3 bases and the V segment lost 10 bases, leaving 14 bases of the junction unmatched. Germline assignment: CDR1 PRHDT and CDR2 FYEKMQ (reference sequence). CDR3 length: 15 amino acids. The CDR3: CATPGLRGADTEAFF. The CDR3 region has the DNA TGTGCCACCCCGGGACTCAGGGGGGCGGACACTGAAGCTTTCTTT. Together with reference TRBV13 and TRBJ1-1, the CDR3 gives the full variable domain: AAGVIQSPRHLIKEKRETATLKCYPIPRHDTVYWYQQGPGQDPQFLISFYEKMQSDKGSIPDRFSAQQFSDYHSELNMSSLELGDSALYFCATPGLRGADTEAFFGQGTRLTVV.

The genes are TRBV10-3 and TRBJ1-6; D unresolved. Germline assignment: CDR1 ENHRY and CDR2 SYGVKD. This CDR3 has 13 amino acids. The V gene lost 9 bases and the J gene lost 7 bases, with 13 bases spanning the gap. The CDR3 DNA sequence: TGTGCCATTTCATCAGGCGGAAATTCACCCCTCCACTTT. Translating it yields CAISSGGNSPLHF.

V is TRBV11-1 and J is TRBJ2-2, with 9 bases matching TRBD1. CDR3 size: 15 residues. The germline CDR1 and CDR2 sequences are SGHAT and FQDESV (reference sequence). The V segment lost 6 bases and the J segment 4 bases; nucleotides outside the gene matches: 6. The CDR3 DNA follows: TGTGCCAGCAGAACACAGGGGGCTATCACCGGGGAGCTGTTTTTT. This translates into CASRTQGAITGELFF.

The rearrangement uses TRBV2 and TRBJ1-2; perhaps TRBD1 as D (5 bases). Germline CDR1 and CDR2: SNHLY and FYNNEI. Trimming left V 6 bases short and J 4 bases short, with 12 bases between. This CDR3 comprises 13 residues. The CDR3 protein is CASRGTGPYGYTF. The CDR3 region has the DNA TGTGCCAGCAGAGGTACAGGTCCCTATGGCTACACCTTC.

Regarding this clone: Additional DNA sequences in this sample encode the identical CDR3. J is TRBJ1-2 and V is TRBV2, with D maybe TRBD1 (5 bases). V was clipped by 4 bases and J by 0 bases, with 9 bases between them. The CDR3 covers 14 residues. CDR1 SNHLY and CDR2 FYNNEI come from the germline V gene. The CDR3 loop is CASSGGGPNYGYTF. Here the CDR3 DNA reads TGTGCCAGCAGTGGGGGGGGACCTAACTATGGCTACACCTTC.